A selection of T cell receptor beta chains follows, all from one sample in a study of blood T cell repertoires in COVID-19. Produced via immunoSEQ multiplex PCR; TCRdb's table is partial and in-frame only. The table records some 290,000 clones, around 87% of them present only once. Sample: peripheral blood. Receptors were obtained from a woman between 35 and 50 years old with COVID-19, enrolled during active disease. Each CDR3 is given with its conserved first and last residue. Fields, in order: V gene, J gene, D gene, CDR3 protein, CDR3 DNA. D genes are given only for firm matches.

TRBV28	TRBJ1-4	.	CASSIREKLFF	TGTGCCAGCAGTATACGGGAAAAACTGTTTTTT
TRBV7-7	TRBJ1-5	.	CASSFFDRLTYSNQPQHF	TGTGCTAGCAGCTTTTTTGACAGGTTGACGTATAGCAATCAGCCCCAGCATTTT
TRBV6-2/TRBV6-3	TRBJ1-5	.	CASSQPSGQGQPQHF	TGTGCCAGCAGTCAACCCTCGGGGCAGGGGCAGCCCCAGCATTTT
TRBV15	TRBJ2-2	TRBD1	CATSRSRTGSPGELFF	TGTGCCACCAGCAGATCCCGGACAGGCAGCCCCGGGGAGCTGTTTTTT
TRBV15	TRBJ1-1	TRBD1	CATSRETGTEAFF	TGTGCCACCAGCAGGGAGACAGGGACTGAAGCTTTCTTT
TRBV7-8	TRBJ2-1	TRBD2	CASSWSSFSGGGNEQFF	TGTGCCAGCAGCTGGTCCTCTTTCAGCGGGGGAGGCAATGAGCAGTTCTTC
TRBV9	TRBJ2-5	TRBD2	CASSVEGISGGQRETQYF	TGTGCCAGCAGCGTAGAGGGGATTAGCGGGGGGCAGAGAGAGACCCAGTACTTC
TRBV6-4	TRBJ2-7	TRBD1	CASRGTGSYEQYF	TGTGCCAGCAGAGGGACAGGCAGCTACGAGCAGTACTTC
TRBV5-3	TRBJ2-7	TRBD2	CARSLRLAGVWYEQYF	TGTGCCAGAAGCTTGAGACTAGCGGGAGTGTGGTACGAGCAGTACTTC
TRBV7-6	TRBJ2-1	TRBD2	CASSSQVGREVDLYNEQFF	TGTGCCAGCAGCTCCCAGGTTGGGCGGGAGGTTGATCTTTACAATGAGCAGTTCTTC